This TCR beta chain was found in a study of T-cell reconstitution after alpha-beta-depleted transplantation in children (dated by TCRdb to the mid-2010s). About the investigation overall: Using TCR repertoire profiling, the study followed T-cell immune reconstitution in a quantitative way in children after TCRalphabeta/CD19-depleted allogeneic hematopoietic cell transplantation.

The library was made by PCR. The sequencing machine was an Illumina HiSeq 2500. TCR libraries were prepared with molecular barcoding, using unique molecular identifiers to normalize TCRbeta repertoire quantification. TCRdb cleaned the public reads at Q25 with fastp, built clones with MiXCR and kept in-frame beta chains. All rows with the same CDR3 protein become a single entry with the most common DNA and genes. Within this sample are approximately 640,000 distinct CDR3 sequences, with roughly 17% of them counted one time only. 0.85% to 1.3% of the sample lies in the top ten. This clonotype was seen at least ten times. No cognate antigen has been identified for it. Base-call qualities are not available, and no considerably larger clone is one nucleotide away. From the germline V gene, CDR1 is SQVTM and CDR2 is ANQGSEA. V loses 7 bases of germline sequence and J loses 1 base, and the interval between the two ends is 22 bases. From the cysteine up to the phenylalanine, the CDR3 has a length of 16 residues. Only CDR3 DNA remains: 48 bases, in frame from the first base.

The sample in question was PBMCs from the stem cell graft donor, obtained from the stem cell graft. The chain is encoded by TRBV29-1 joined to TRBJ1-2; the D gene is perhaps TRBD1, from 6 matching bases. The sequence was collected from a human donor who donated a stem cell graft to a child with acute myeloid leukemia. In nucleotide form, the sequence is TGCAGCGCTCTGGAACCCTCGGACAGTATTAACTATGGCTACACCTTC. This sequence encodes CSALEPSDSINYGYTF.